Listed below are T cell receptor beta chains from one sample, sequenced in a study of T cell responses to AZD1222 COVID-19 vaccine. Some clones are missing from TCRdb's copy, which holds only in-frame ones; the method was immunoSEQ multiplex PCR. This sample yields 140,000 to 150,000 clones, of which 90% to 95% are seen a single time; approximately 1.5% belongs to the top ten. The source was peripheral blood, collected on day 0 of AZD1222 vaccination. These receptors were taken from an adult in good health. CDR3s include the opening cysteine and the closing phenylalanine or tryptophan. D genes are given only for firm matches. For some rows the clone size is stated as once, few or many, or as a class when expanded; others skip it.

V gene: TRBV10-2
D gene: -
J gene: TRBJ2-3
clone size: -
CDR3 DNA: TGCGCCAGCATTCCAACTCTACGCACAGATACGCAGTATTTT
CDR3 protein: CASIPTLRTDTQYF

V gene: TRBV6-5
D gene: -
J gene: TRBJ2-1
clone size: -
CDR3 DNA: TGTGCCAGCGCCGGGACGCGATCCTACAATGAGCAGTTCTTC
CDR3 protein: CASAGTRSYNEQFF

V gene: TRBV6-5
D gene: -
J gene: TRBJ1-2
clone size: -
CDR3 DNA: TGTGCCAGCAGTCCTAGCGCTACTGCAGTTGGCTACACCTTC
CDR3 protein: CASSPSATAVGYTF

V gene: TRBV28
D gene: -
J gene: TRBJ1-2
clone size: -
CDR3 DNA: TGTGCCAGCACCCGCTTGGGCCCTACTAACTATGGCTACACCTTC
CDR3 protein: CASTRLGPTNYGYTF

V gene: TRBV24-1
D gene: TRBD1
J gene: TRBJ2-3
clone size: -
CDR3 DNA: TGTGCCACCAGTGATCCGCAGGGGGCTGGCACAGATACGCAGTATTTT
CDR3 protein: CATSDPQGAGTDTQYF

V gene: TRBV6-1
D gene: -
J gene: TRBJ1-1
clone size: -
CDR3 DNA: TGTGCCAGCAGTGAAGCGGGCAGGGGCACTGAAGCTTTCTTT
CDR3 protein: CASSEAGRGTEAFF

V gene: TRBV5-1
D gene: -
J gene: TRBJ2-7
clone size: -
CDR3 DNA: TGCGCCAGCAGCTTGGGACCCCCTCGGGACCGTTCATACGAGCAGTACTTC
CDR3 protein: CASSLGPPRDRSYEQYF

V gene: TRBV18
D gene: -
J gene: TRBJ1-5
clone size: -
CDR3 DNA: TGTGCCAGCTCACCTAGAGCAGGGGCGAATCAGCCCCAGCATTTT
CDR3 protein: CASSPRAGANQPQHF

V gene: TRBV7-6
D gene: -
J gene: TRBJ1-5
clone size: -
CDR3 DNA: TGTGCCAGCAGCTTAAGGGTGGGGGGCGATCAGCCCCAGCATTTT
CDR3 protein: CASSLRVGGDQPQHF

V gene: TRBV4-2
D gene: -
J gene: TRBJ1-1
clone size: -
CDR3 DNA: TGTGCCAGCAGCCAAGATACTCAGGGACTGACTGAAGCTTTCTTT
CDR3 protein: CASSQDTQGLTEAFF

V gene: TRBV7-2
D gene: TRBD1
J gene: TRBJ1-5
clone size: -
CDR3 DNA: TGTGCCAGCAGCCCCAAGGGACAGGGGCTCGTGCCCCAGCATTTT
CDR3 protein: CASSPKGQGLVPQHF

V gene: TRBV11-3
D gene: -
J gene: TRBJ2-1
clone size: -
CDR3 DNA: TGTGCCAGCAGCTCCAGACAGGATCAGGGTGAGCAGTTCTTC
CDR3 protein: CASSSRQDQGEQFF

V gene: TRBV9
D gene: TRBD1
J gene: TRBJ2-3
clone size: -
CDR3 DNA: TGTGCCAGCAGCGTGGATCCGGGACAGAGCACAGATACGCAGTATTTT
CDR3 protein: CASSVDPGQSTDTQYF

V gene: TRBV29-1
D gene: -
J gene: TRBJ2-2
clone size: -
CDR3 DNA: TGCAGCGTTGACAGGGAGAACACCGGGGAGCTGTTTTTT
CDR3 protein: CSVDRENTGELFF

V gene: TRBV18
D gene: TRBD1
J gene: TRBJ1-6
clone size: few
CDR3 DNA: TGTGCCAGCTCACCCGGACAGGACTCCTATAATTCACCCCTCCACTTT
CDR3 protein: CASSPGQDSYNSPLHF

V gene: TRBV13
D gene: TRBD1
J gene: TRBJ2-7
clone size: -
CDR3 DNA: TGTGCCAGCAGCTTAGGCCCACCGGGACAGGGTTTCTCCTACGAGCAGTACTTC
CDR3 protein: CASSLGPPGQGFSYEQYF

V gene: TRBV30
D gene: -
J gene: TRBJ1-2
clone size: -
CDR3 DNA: TGTGCCTGGAGTTTTGGCCTAGAGAATACGTCTGGCTACACCTTC
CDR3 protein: CAWSFGLENTSGYTF

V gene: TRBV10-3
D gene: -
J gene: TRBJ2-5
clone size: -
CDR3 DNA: TGTGCCATCAGGCCGGGCCCCGAGTGGGAGACCCAGTACTTC
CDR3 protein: CAIRPGPEWETQYF

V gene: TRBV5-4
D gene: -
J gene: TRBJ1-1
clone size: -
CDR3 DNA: TGTGCCAGCAGCTTCCATGGGGGTAGGAGCACTGAAGCTTTCTTT
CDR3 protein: CASSFHGGRSTEAFF

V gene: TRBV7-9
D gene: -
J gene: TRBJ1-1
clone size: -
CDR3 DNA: TGTGCCAGCAGCTTAGGTTTAGGGAACACTGAAGCTTTCTTT
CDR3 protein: CASSLGLGNTEAFF

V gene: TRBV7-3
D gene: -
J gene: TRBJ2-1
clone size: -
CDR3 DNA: TGTGCCAGCAGCTTGGTGGGAAGCTCCTACAATGAGCAGTTCTTC
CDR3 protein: CASSLVGSSYNEQFF

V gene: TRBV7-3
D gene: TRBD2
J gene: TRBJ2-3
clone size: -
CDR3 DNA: TGTGCCAGCAGCTTTGGTAGCGGGGGGGCACAAGATACGCAGTATTTT
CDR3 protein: CASSFGSGGAQDTQYF

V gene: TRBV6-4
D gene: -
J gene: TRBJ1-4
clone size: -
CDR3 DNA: TGTGCCAGCAGTGACTCGGAGACGGTGGGTCTCGCAACTAATGAAAAACTGTTTTTT
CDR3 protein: CASSDSETVGLATNEKLFF

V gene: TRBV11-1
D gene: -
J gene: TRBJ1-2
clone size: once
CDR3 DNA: TGTGCCAGCAGCCCCCCCCGGAAGGGGATCACCTATGGCTACACCTTC
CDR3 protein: CASSPPRKGITYGYTF

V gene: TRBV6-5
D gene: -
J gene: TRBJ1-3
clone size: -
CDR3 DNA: TGTGCCAGCAGTTACTCCTTCGACAGTCTGGGGAACACCATATATTTT
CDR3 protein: CASSYSFDSLGNTIYF

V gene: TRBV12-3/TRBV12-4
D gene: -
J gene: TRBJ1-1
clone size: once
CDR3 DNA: TGTGCCAGTAAAATGGGAACCAACACTGAAGCTTTCTTT
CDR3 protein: CASKMGTNTEAFF

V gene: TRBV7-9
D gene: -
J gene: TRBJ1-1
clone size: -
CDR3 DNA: TGTGCCAGCAGCTTAGCCAGGGGAGACACTGAAGCTTTCTTT
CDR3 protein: CASSLARGDTEAFF

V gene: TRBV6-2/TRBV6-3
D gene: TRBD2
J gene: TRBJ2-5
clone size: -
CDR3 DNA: TGTGCCAGCAGTTACTCGAGGACTAGCGGGAGAAGGGAGCAAGAGACCCAGTACTTC
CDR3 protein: CASSYSRTSGRREQETQYF

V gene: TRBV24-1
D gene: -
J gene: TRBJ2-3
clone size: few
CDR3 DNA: TGTGCCACCAGCACGGGGGAGGCAGATACGCAGTATTTT
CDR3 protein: CATSTGEADTQYF